Reported below is one TCR beta chain. Its antigen is not known. The V and J ends lost 5 bases and 11 bases, in that order; junction bases with no gene match: 7. Germline V gene lookup returns CDR1 SGHDT and CDR2 YYEEEE. CDR3 length equals 12 residues. Study observations and caveats: Tumor-infiltrating Treg TCR alpha and beta sequences overlapped most with tumor naive CD4+ T cells, then blood naive.

After constant-region reverse-primer amplification, full-length variable regions underwent semi-nested PCR with Nested Universal Primer A. TCRdb used MiXCR to reprocess the 5' RACE reads, holding one entry per CDR3 protein. Counted here are 45,000 to 60,000 distinct CDR3 sequences, around 24% occurring once; the ten biggest clones make up approximately 3.4%. This clonotype was obtained from a female donor with breast cancer. The V call is TRBV5-6, the J call TRBJ2-3; 8 bases line up with TRBD2. The material sequenced was tumor-infiltrating naive CD4+ T cells sorted from the breast tumor. As for subset: naive CD4+ T cells, CD4+CD45RA+CD25-. The CDR3 spells CASSPREGMQYF. Here the CDR3 DNA reads TGTGCCAGCAGTCCCCGGGAGGGTATGCAGTATTTT.